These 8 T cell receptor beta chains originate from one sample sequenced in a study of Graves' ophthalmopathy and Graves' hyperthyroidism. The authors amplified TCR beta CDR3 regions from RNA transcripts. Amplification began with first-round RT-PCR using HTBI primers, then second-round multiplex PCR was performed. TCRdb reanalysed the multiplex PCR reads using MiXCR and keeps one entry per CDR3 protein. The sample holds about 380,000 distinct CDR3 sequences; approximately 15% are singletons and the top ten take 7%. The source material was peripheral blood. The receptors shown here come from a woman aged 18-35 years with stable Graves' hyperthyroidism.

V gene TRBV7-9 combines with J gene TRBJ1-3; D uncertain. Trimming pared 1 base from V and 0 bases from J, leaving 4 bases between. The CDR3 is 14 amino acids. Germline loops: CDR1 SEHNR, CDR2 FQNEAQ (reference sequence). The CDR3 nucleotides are TGTGCCAGCAGCTTAGACTTCTCTGGAAACACCATATATTTT. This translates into CASSLDFSGNTIYF.

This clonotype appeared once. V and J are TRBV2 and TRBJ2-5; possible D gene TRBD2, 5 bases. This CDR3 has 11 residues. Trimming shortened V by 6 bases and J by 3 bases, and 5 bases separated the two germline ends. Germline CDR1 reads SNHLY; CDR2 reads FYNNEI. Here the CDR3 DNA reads TGTGCCAGCAGACTAGAAGAGACCCAGTACTTC. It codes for CASRLEETQYF.

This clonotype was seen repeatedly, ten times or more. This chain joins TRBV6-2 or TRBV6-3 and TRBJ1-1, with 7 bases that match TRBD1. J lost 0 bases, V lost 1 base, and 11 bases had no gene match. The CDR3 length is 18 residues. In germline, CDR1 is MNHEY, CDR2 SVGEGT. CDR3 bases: TGTGCCAGCAGTTACTTCCGGGACAGCGATCTTTTGAACACTGAAGCTTTCTTT. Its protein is CASSYFRDSDLLNTEAFF.

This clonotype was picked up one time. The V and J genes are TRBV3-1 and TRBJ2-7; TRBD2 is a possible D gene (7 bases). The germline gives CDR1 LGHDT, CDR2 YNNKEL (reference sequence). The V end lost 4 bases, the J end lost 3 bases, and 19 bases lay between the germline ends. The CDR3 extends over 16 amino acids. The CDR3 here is CASSPSVRGALYEQYF. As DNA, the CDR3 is TGTGCCAGCAGCCCATCAGTCCGGGGGGCCCTCTACGAGCAGTACTTC.

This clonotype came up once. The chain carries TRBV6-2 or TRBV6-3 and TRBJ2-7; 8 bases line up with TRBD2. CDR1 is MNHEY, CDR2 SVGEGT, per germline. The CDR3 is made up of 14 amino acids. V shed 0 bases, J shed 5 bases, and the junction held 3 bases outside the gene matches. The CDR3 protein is CASSYSSGVDEQYF. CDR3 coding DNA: TGTGCCAGCAGTTACTCTAGCGGGGTAGACGAGCAGTACTTC.

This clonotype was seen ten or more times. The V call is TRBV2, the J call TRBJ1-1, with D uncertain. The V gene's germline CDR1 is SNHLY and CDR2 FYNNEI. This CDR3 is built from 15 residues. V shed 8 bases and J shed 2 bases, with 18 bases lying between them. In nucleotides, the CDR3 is TGTGCCAGCTTTTTCGCGTCCCATGCAAACACTGAAGCTTTCTTT. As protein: CASFFASHANTEAFF.

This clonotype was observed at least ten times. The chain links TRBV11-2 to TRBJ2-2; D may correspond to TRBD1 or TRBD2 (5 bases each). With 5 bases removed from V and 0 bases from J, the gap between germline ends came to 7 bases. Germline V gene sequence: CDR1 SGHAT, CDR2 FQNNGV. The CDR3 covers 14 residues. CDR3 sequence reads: CASSEGPNTGELFF. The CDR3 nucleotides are TGTGCCAGCAGCGAGGGGCCGAACACCGGGGAGCTGTTTTTT.

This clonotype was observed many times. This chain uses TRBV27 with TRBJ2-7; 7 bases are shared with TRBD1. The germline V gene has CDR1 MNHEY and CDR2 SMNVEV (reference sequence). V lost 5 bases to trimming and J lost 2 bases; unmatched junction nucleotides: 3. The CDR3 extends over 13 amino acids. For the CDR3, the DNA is TGTGCCAGCAGTAACCAGGGGGCCTACGAGCAGTACTTC. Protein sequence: CASSNQGAYEQYF.